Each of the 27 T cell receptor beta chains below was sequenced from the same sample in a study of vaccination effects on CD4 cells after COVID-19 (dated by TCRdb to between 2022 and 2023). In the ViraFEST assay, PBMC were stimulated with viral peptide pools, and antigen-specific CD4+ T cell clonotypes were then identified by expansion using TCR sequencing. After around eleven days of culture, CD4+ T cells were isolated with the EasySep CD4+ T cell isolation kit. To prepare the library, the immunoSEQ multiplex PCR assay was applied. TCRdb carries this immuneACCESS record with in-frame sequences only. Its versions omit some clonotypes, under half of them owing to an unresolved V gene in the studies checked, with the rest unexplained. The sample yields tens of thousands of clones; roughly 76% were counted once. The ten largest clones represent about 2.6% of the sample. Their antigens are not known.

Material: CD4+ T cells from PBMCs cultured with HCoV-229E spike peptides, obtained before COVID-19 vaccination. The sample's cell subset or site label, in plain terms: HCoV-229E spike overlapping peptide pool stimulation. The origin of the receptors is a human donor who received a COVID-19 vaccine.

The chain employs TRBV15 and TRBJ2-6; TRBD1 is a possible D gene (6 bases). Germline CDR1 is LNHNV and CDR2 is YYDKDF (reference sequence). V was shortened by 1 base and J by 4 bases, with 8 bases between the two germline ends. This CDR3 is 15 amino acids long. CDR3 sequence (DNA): TGTGCCACCAGCAGAGTGGGGGCCGGGGCCAACGTCCTGACTTTC. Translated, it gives CATSRVGAGANVLTF.

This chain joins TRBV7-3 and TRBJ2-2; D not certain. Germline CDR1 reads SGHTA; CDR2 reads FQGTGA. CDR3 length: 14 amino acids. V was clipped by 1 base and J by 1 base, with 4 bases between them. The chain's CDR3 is CASSLNRNTGELFF. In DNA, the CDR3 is TGTGCCAGCAGCTTAAACCGGAACACCGGGGAGCTGTTTTTT. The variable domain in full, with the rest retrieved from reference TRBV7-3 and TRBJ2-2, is GAGVSQTPSNKVTEKGKYVELRCDPISGHTALYWYRQSLGQGPEFLIYFQGTGAADDSGLPNDRFFAVRPEGSVSTLKIQRTERGDSAVYLCASSLNRNTGELFFGEGSRLTVL.

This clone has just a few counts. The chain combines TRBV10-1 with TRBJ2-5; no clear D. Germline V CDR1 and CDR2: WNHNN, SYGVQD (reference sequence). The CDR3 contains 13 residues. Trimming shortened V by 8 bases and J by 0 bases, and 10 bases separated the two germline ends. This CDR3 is CASEPKYQETQYF. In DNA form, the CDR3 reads TGCGCCAGCGAACCCAAGTACCAAGAGACCCAGTACTTC.

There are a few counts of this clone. The CDR3 reads CASSERWAGTEAFF. The CDR3 region has the DNA TGTGCCAGCAGTGAGCGTTGGGCGGGGACTGAAGCTTTCTTT. V gene TRBV2 combines with J gene TRBJ1-1; the D is unclear. V was pared by 3 bases and J by 5 bases, with 13 bases between. This CDR3 region has 14 residues. Germline V gene data show CDR1 as SNHLY and CDR2 as FYNNEI.

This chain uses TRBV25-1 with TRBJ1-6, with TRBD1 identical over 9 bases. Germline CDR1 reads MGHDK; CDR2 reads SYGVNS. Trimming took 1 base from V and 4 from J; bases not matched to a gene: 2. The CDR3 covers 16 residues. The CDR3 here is CASSESGQGYNSPLHF. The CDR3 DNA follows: TGTGCCAGCAGTGAATCAGGACAGGGGTATAATTCACCCCTCCACTTT. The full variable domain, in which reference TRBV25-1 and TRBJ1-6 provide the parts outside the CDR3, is EADIYQTPRYLVIGTGKKITLECSQTMGHDKMYWYQQDPGMELHLIHYSYGVNSTEKGDLSSESTVSRIRTEHFPLTLESARPSHTSQYLCASSESGQGYNSPLHFGNGTRLTVT.

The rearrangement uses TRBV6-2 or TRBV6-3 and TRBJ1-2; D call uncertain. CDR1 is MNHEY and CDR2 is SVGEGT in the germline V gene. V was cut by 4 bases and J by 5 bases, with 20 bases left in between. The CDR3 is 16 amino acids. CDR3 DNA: TGTGCCAGCAGTTCCCCCCGAGAGAACGCCTTTTATGGCTACACCTTC. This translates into CASSSPRENAFYGYTF.

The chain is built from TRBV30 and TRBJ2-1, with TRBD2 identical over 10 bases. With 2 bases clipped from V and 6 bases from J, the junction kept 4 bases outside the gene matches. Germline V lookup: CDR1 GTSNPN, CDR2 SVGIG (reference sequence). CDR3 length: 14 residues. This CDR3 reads CAWSLERGGNEQFF. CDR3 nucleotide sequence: TGTGCCTGGAGTTTGGAGCGGGGGGGCAATGAGCAGTTCTTC.

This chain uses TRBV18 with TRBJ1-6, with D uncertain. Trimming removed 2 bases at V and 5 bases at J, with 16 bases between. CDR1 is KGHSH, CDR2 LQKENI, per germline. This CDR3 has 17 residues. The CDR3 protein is CASSPTDLPVNNSPLHF. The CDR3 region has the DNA TGTGCCAGCTCACCAACCGACCTTCCCGTGAATAATTCACCCCTCCACTTT. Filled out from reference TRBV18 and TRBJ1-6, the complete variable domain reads NAGVMQNPRHLVRRRGQEARLRCSPMKGHSHVYWYRQLPEEGLKFMVYLQKENIIDESGMPKERFSAEFPKEGPSILRIQQVVRGDSAAYFCASSPTDLPVNNSPLHFGNGTRLTVT.

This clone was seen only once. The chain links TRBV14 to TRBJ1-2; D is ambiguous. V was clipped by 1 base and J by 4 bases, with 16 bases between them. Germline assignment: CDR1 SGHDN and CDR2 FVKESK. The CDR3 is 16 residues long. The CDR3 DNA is TGTGCCAGCAGCCAAGTTATGGCGTCAGCCCCCTATGGCTACACCTTC. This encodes CASSQVMASAPYGYTF. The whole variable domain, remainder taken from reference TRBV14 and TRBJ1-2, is EAGVTQFPSHSVIEKGQTVTLRCDPISGHDNLYWYRRVMGKEIKFLLHFVKESKQDESGMPNNRFLAERTGGTYSTLKVQPAELEDSGVYFCASSQVMASAPYGYTFGSGTRLTVV.

CDR3 protein: CASSILPGAGELFF. The CDR3 nucleotides read TGTGCCAGTAGTATCCTCCCGGGGGCCGGGGAGCTGTTTTTT. The chain employs TRBV19 and TRBJ2-2, with D perhaps TRBD2 (6 bases). The CDR3 is 14 residues long. Germline V lookup: CDR1 LNHDA, CDR2 SQIVND (reference sequence). The germline V and J ends were trimmed by 3 bases and 6 bases, with 11 bases remaining between them.

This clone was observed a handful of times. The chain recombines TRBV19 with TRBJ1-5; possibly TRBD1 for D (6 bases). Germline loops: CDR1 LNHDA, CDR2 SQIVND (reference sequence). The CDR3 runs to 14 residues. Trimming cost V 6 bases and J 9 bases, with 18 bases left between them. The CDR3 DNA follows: TGTGCCAGTAGCACTAGACAGGAGCATAGGCCCCAGCATTTT. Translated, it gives CASSTRQEHRPQHF.

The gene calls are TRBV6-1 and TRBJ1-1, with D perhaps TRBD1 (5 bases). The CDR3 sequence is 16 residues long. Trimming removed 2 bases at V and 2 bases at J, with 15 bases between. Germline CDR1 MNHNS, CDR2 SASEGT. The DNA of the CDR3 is TGTGCCAGCAGTGAACCCCGACAGCCAAGAAACACTGAAGCTTTCTTT. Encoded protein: CASSEPRQPRNTEAFF.

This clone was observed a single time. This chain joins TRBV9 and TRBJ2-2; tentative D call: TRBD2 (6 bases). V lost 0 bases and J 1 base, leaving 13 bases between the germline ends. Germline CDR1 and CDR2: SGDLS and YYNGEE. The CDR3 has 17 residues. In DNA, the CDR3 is TGTGCCAGCAGCGTAGAAGGAGGGACCTGGAACACCGGGGAGCTGTTTTTT. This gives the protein CASSVEGGTWNTGELFF.

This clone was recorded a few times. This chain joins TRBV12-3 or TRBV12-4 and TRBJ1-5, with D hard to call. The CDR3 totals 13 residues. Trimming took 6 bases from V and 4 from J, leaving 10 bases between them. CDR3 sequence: CASSPNKNQPQHF. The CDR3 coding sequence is TGTGCCAGCAGCCCTAACAAGAATCAGCCCCAGCATTTT.

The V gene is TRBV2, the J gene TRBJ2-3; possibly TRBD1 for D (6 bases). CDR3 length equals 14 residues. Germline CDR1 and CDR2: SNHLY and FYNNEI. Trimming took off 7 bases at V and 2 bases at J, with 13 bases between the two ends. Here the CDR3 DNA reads TGTGCCAGCACCCGGGACATGACCACAGATACGCAGTATTTT. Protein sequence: CASTRDMTTDTQYF.

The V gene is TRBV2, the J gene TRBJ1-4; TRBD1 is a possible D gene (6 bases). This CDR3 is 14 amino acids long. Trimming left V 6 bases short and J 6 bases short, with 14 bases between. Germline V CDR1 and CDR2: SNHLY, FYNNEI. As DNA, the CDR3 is TGTGCCAGCAGGGTACAGGGTTTGTATGAAAAACTGTTTTTT. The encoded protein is CASRVQGLYEKLFF.

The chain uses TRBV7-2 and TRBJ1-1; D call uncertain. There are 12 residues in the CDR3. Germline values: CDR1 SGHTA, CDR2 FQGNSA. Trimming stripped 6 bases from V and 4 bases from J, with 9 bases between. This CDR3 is CASSYSTTEAFF. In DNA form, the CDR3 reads TGTGCCAGCAGTTATAGCACCACTGAAGCTTTCTTT.

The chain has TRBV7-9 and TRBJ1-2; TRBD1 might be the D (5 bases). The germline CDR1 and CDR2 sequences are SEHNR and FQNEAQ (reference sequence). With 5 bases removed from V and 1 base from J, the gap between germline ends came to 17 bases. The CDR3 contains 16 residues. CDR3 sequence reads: CASSQLQGLDNYGYTF. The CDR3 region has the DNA TGTGCCAGCAGCCAATTGCAGGGTTTGGATAACTATGGCTACACCTTC.

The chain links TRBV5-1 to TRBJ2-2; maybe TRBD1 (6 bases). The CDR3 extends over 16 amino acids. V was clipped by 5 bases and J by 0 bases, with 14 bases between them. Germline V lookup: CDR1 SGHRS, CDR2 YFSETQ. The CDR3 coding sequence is TGCGCCAGCAGGGGGTTTGGGGGCCCGAACACCGGGGAGCTGTTTTTT. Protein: CASRGFGGPNTGELFF. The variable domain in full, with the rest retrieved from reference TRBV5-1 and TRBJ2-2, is KAGVTQTPRYLIKTRGQQVTLSCSPISGHRSVSWYQQTPGQGLQFLFEYFSETQRNKGNFPGRFSGRQFSNSRSEMNVSTLELGDSALYLCASRGFGGPNTGELFFGEGSRLTVL.

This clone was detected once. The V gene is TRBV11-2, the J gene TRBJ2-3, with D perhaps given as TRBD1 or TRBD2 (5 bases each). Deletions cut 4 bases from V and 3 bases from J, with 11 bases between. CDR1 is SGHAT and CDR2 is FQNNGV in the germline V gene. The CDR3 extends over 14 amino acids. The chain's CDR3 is CASSSPWGTDTQYF. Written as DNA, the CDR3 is TGTGCCAGCAGCTCCCCTTGGGGGACAGATACGCAGTATTTT.

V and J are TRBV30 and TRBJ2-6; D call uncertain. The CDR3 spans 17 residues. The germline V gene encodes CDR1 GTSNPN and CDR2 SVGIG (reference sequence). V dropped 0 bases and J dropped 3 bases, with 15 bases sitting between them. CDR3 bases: TGTGCCTGGAGTGTATCTCGGTCCTCTCTTGGGGCCAACGTCCTGACTTTC. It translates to CAWSVSRSSLGANVLTF.

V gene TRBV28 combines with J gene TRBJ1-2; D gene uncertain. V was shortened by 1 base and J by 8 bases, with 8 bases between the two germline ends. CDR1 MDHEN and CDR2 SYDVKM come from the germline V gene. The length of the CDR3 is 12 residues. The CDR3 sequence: CASSLSGRGYTF. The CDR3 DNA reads TGTGCCAGCAGTTTATCGGGGAGGGGCTACACCTTC.

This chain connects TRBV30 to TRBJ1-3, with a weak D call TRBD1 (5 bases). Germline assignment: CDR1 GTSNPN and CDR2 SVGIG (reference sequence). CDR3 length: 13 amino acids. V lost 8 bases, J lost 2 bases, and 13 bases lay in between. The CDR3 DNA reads TGTGCCGGATCAGGGAAGGCTGGAAACACCATATATTTT. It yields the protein CAGSGKAGNTIYF.

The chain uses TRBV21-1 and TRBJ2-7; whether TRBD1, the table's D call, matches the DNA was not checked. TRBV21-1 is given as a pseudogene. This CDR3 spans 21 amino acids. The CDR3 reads CASSRNGLWGQVSGVPAGQYV. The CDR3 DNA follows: TGTGCCAGCAGCCGAAACGGGTTGTGGGGGCAGGTTTCCGGGGTTCCGGCGGGGCAGTACGTC.

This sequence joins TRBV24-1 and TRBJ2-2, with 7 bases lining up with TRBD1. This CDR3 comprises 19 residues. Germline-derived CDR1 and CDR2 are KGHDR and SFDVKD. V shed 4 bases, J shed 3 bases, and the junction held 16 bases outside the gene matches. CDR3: CATSDLDRASGEDTGELFF. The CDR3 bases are TGTGCCACCAGTGACCTAGACAGGGCAAGTGGAGAAGACACCGGGGAGCTGTTTTTT.

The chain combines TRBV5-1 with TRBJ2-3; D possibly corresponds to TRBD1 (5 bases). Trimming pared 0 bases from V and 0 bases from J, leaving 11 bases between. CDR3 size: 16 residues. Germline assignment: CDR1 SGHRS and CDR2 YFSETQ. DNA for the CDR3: TGCGCCAGCAGCTTGGGACAGACGATAAGCACAGATACGCAGTATTTT. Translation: CASSLGQTISTDTQYF.

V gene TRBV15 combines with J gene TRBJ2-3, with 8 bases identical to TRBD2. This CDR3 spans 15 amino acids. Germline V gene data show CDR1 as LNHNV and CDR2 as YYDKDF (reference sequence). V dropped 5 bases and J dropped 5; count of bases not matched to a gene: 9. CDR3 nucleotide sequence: TGTGCCACCAGCCTAGGCGGGGGGCCGGGAGATACGCAGTATTTT. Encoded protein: CATSLGGGPGDTQYF.